These 13 T cell receptor beta chains originate from one sample sequenced in a study of T-cell memory formation after mild COVID-19. TCRdb re-derived calls from the 5' RACE reads in MiXCR, one entry per CDR3 protein. In the table there are about 6,100 distinct CDR3 sequences, around a fifth of which are singletons. Material: PBMCs or a T cell subset sorted from them (not recorded which). The source of these receptors is an adult woman who had mild COVID-19 (a few samples of this study predate the infection). Cell type and time point are not known.

The J gene is TRBJ2-3, the V gene TRBV3-1, with 8 bases matching TRBD2. The CDR3 length is 15 residues. Trimming cost V 1 base and J 4 bases; bases outside gene matches: 4. The germline gives CDR1 LGHDT, CDR2 YNNKEL (reference sequence). The CDR3 loop reads CASSQAGGPADTQYF. The CDR3 DNA reads TGTGCCAGCAGCCAAGCGGGGGGGCCTGCAGATACGCAGTATTTT.

This clonotype was observed many times. The chain employs TRBV5-1 and TRBJ2-7; perhaps TRBD1 as D (6 bases). This CDR3 region has 12 residues. Germline CDR1 reads SGHRS; CDR2 reads YFSETQ. Trimming stripped 3 bases from V and 6 bases from J, with 10 bases between. CDR3 sequence (DNA): TGCGCCAGCAGCTCGCAGGGGTCCGAGCAGTACTTC. This sequence encodes CASSSQGSEQYF.

This clonotype was observed at least ten times. V and J are TRBV12-3 or TRBV12-4 and TRBJ2-1; possible D gene TRBD2, 6 bases. This CDR3 contains 14 residues. V lost 3 bases, J lost 2 bases, and 8 bases lay in between. DNA of the CDR3: TGTGCCAGCAGTTTCGGCGGGACCTACAATGAGCAGTTCTTC. Translation gives CASSFGGTYNEQFF.

This clonotype was seen ten or more times. V gene TRBV2 combines with J gene TRBJ2-3; D ambiguous. The V gene lost 3 bases and the J gene lost 3 bases, with 16 bases spanning the gap. The germline V gene encodes CDR1 SNHLY and CDR2 FYNNEI. CDR3 length: 16 residues. The CDR3 loop reads CASSDLDLVGTDTQYF. The CDR3 nucleotides read TGTGCCAGCAGTGATCTAGACCTTGTAGGGACAGATACGCAGTATTTT.

This clonotype has a count of ten or more. This rearrangement joins TRBV20-1 to TRBJ2-2; D gene uncertain. CDR3 length equals 14 residues. Germline CDR1 DFQATT, CDR2 SNEGSKA (reference sequence). The germline V and J ends were trimmed by 1 base and 3 bases, with 9 bases remaining between them. The CDR3 reads CSARGAQYTGELFF. Here the CDR3 DNA reads TGCAGTGCTAGAGGAGCACAGTACACCGGGGAGCTGTTTTTT.

This clonotype was seen at least ten times. The rearrangement joins TRBV6-2 or TRBV6-3 to TRBJ2-7; unclear D gene. Germline V gene data show CDR1 as MNHEY and CDR2 as SVGEGT. This CDR3 spans 13 amino acids. The V gene lost 0 bases and the J gene lost 4 bases, with 7 bases spanning the gap. CDR3 sequence: CASSYSTGYEQYF. The DNA of the CDR3 is TGTGCCAGCAGTTACTCGACTGGTTACGAGCAGTACTTC.

The V and J genes are TRBV5-5 and TRBJ2-5; 7 bases match TRBD1. CDR3 length equals 15 residues. Germline values: CDR1 SGHKS, CDR2 YYEKEE (reference sequence). Trimming took 4 bases from V and 5 from J; bases not matched to a gene: 11. CDR3 region: CASSAPFTGVETQYF. CDR3 nucleotide sequence: TGTGCCAGCAGCGCTCCGTTCACAGGGGTGGAGACCCAGTACTTC.

In this sample, this clonotype turned up many times. The rearrangement joins TRBV30 to TRBJ2-7; TRBD1 might be the D (7 bases). Trimming pared 4 bases from V and 2 bases from J, leaving 15 bases between. Germline values: CDR1 GTSNPN, CDR2 SVGIG (reference sequence). The CDR3 runs 14 residues. The CDR3 DNA is TGTGCCTGGACGGGGGCTGGACAGGCCTACGAGCAGTACTTC. Translated: CAWTGAGQAYEQYF.

This clonotype appeared many times. This chain uses TRBV4-3 with TRBJ2-5; D unclear. V shed 1 base and J shed 2 bases, with 5 bases lying between them. CDR1 and CDR2 from the germline V gene are LGHNA and YSLEER. The CDR3 totals 13 residues. The CDR3 reads CASSQVQQETQYF. CDR3 nucleotide sequence: TGCGCCAGCAGCCAAGTCCAACAAGAGACCCAGTACTTC.

J is TRBJ2-3 and V is TRBV24-1, with D perhaps being TRBD1 or TRBD2 (6 bases each). Germline lookup yields CDR1 KGHDR and CDR2 SFDVKD. The CDR3 length is 16 residues. With 1 base removed from V and 0 bases from J, the gap between germline ends came to 10 bases. The CDR3 is CATSDLGGGSTDTQYF. CDR3 DNA: TGTGCCACCAGTGATTTAGGAGGGGGTAGCACAGATACGCAGTATTTT.

This clonotype counts as medium-sized. The chain joins TRBV4-2 to TRBJ2-2; D ambiguous. The CDR3 contains 14 residues. CDR1 and CDR2 (germline): LGHNA, YNFKEQ. Between the trimmed V and J ends, which lost 4 bases and 2 bases, there was a span of 8 bases. CDR3 DNA: TGTGCCAGCAGCCCCTTTAGAAACACCGGGGAGCTGTTTTTT. The encoded protein is CASSPFRNTGELFF.

In its sample, this clonotype was seen many times. This chain links TRBV14 with TRBJ2-7; D call uncertain. The CDR3 is 13 amino acids. The V end was cut by 0 bases, the J end by 9 bases, with 12 bases between. Germline CDR1 reads SGHDN; CDR2 reads FVKESK. The CDR3 DNA sequence: TGTGCCAGCAGCCAAGAGTCACCGACTCTGCAGTACTTC. Translating it yields CASSQESPTLQYF.

This clonotype was counted many times. This sequence joins TRBV12-3 or TRBV12-4 and TRBJ2-5; a possible D gene is TRBD1 (5 bases). Between the trimmed V and J ends, which lost 6 bases and 4 bases, there was a span of 12 bases. The CDR3 has 13 residues. CDR3 nucleotides: TGTGCCAGCAGGACCTTGGGGCGAGAGACCCAGTACTTC. As protein: CASRTLGRETQYF.